This T cell receptor beta chain comes out of a study of identifying expanded T cells in peripheral blood. Assay: immunoSEQ multiplex PCR; the TCRdb copy retains only in-frame clones and omits some. The repertoire holds 130,000 or so clones, with approximately 84% as singletons. The V gene lost 7 bases and the J gene lost 4 bases, with 10 bases spanning the gap. The CDR3 covers 12 residues. Germline-derived CDR1 and CDR2 are MNHNY and SVGAGI (reference sequence). This TCR was sampled from a person aged 18 to 70 in good health. The V and J genes are TRBV6-6 and TRBJ2-5, with D tentatively TRBD2 (7 bases). The sample comprised blood. The CDR3 region has the DNA TGTGCCAGCAATGGGGGGGCAGAGACCCAGTACTTC. Translating it yields CASNGGAETQYF.